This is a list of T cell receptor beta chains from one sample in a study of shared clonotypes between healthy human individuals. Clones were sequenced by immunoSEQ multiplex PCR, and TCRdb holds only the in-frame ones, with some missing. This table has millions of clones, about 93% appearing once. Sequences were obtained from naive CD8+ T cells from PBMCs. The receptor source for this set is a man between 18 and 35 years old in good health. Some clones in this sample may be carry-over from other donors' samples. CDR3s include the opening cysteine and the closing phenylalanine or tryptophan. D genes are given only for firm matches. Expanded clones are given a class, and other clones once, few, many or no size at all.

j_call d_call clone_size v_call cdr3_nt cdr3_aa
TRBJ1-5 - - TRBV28 TGTGCCAGCAGTTTAAGGCAGGGCAATCAGCCCCAGCATTTT CASSLRQGNQPQHF
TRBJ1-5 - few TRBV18 TGTGCCAGCTCATTTCTTTTGGCACAGCCCCAGCATTTT CASSFLLAQPQHF
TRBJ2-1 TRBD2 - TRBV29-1 TGCAGCGGACGGACGGGACTAGCGGGATCGGCCAATGAGCAGTTCTTC CSGRTGLAGSANEQFF
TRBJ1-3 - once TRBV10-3 TGTGCCATCAGTGAGTCAGGGGCTGGAAACACCATATATTTT CAISESGAGNTIYF
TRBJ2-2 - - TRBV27 TGTGCCAGCAGTTTGGTCGTCGTGGGGCCGGACACCGGGGAGCTGTTTTTT CASSLVVVGPDTGELFF
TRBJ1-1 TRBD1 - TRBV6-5 TGTGCCAGCAGTTTATTTCGTGGACAGGGAAGGACTGAAGCTTTCTTT CASSLFRGQGRTEAFF
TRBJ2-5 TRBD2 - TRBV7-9 TGTGCCGGTGGACTAGCGGGTTTCCCCGGCGGGGAGACCCAGTACTTC CAGGLAGFPGGETQYF
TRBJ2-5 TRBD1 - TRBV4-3 TGCGCCAGCAGCCATTCCCAGGGGGCTGGAGAGACCCAGTACTTC CASSHSQGAGETQYF
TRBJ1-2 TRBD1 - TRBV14 TGTGCCAGCAGCCATAGACCGGGACAGGGGGCGCCTGGCTACACCTTC CASSHRPGQGAPGYTF
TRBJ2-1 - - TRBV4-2 TGTGCCAGCAGCCAAGATAAACAGGGGGGGAATGAGCAGTTCTTC CASSQDKQGGNEQFF
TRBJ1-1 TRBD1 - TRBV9 TGTGCCAGCAGCGCATATGGGACAGGGGGAACTGAAGCTTTCTTT CASSAYGTGGTEAFF
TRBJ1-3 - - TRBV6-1 TGTGCCAGCAGTGAACCAGAATATGGAAACACCATATATTTT CASSEPEYGNTIYF
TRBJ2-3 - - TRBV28 TGTGCCAGCAGCCCCGTGGTGTGGGCAGGGGATACAGATACGCAGTATTTT CASSPVVWAGDTDTQYF
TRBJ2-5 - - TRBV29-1 TGCAGCGTAACCGGGACCCCCATCGAGACCCAGTACTTC CSVTGTPIETQYF
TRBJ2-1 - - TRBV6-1 TGTGCCAGCATTTCGTTTCCCACTGAGCAGTTCTTC CASISFPTEQFF
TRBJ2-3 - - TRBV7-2 TGTGCCAGCAGCTTAGGGGGGGCCCGCACAGATACGCAGTATTTT CASSLGGARTDTQYF
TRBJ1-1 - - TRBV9 TGTGCCAGCAGCGTAGGGGGGTCGGGAATCTCCCTGAACACTGAAGCTTTCTTT CASSVGGSGISLNTEAFF
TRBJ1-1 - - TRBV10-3 TGTGCCATCAGCGACATGGGGGGGACTAACACTGAAGCTTTCTTT CAISDMGGTNTEAFF
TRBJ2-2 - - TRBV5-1 TGCGCCAGCAGCTATCTCCAGTCCGGGGAGCTGTTTTTT CASSYLQSGELFF
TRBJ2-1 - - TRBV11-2 TGTGCCAGCAGTCCCGGGCACAATGAGCAGTTCTTC CASSPGHNEQFF
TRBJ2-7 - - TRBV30 TGTGCCTGGAGTGAGACCCGTCCCCAAGGGAGGTCCTACGAGCAGTACTTC CAWSETRPQGRSYEQYF
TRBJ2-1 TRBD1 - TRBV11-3 TGTGCCAGCAGCTCTACAGGGGGCCTCGGGGACAATGAGCAGTTCTTC CASSSTGGLGDNEQFF
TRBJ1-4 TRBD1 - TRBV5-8 TGTGCCAGCAGCTTGGGACAGGGGGCAACTAATGAAAAACTGTTTTTT CASSLGQGATNEKLFF
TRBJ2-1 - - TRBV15 TGTGCCACCAGCAGAGAAGGCTCCTACAATGAGCAGTTCTTC CATSREGSYNEQFF
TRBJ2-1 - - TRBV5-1 TGCGCCAGCAGCCTAGGGGGCTTCGGAGGGATGACCTACAATGAGCAGTTCTTC CASSLGGFGGMTYNEQFF
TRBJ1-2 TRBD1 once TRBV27 TGTGCCAGCAGTTGGGGACAGGAAACCGGGGGCTACACCTTC CASSWGQETGGYTF
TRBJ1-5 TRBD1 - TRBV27 TGTGCCAGCAACCAGACAGGGCGGGGTCAGCCCCAGCATTTT CASNQTGRGQPQHF
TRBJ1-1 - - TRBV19 TGTGCCAGTAGTACCCCAGGGTACACTGAAGCTTTCTTT CASSTPGYTEAFF
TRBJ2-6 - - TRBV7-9 TGTGCCAGCAGCTTGCAGGGAACTCTCTCTGAAGGGGCCAACGTCCTGACTTTC CASSLQGTLSEGANVLTF
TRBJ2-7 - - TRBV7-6 TGTGCCAGCAGCGACAGAAACTACGAGCAGTACTTC CASSDRNYEQYF
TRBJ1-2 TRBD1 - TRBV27 TGTGCCAGCAGTCCCCGACAGGGGGCGAGCTCTGGCTACACCTTC CASSPRQGASSGYTF
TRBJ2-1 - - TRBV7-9 TGTGCCAGCAGCTTTTCCCCGGCAGCCGCGAGCTCCTACAATGAGCAGTTCTTC CASSFSPAAASSYNEQFF
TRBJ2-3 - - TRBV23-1 TGCGCCAGCGACGCCTGCAGGGGAGACGCAGATACGCAGTATTTT CASDACRGDADTQYF
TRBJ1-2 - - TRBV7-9 TGTGCCAGCAGCTCAGGGACAACTAACTATGGCTACACCTTC CASSSGTTNYGYTF
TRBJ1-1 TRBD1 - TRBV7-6 TGTGCCAGCAGCGGTCCCGGGACAGGGAACACTGAAGCTTTCTTT CASSGPGTGNTEAFF